A single sample is the source of the 14 T cell receptor beta chains below, sequenced in a study of low-dose radiotherapy and immunotherapy resistance in tumors. cDNA synthesis used a TRAV/TRBV-specific primer set for both chains. TCRs underwent 20 PCR cycles of amplification with a constant-region primer and V-primer adapter. Via MiXCR, TCRdb re-called the reads, giving one row per CDR3 protein. The sample consists of roughly 60,000 distinct CDR3 sequences, around 25% of them appearing once. The time point was: before trial treatment. This material consisted of PBMCs, taken before treatment. Receptors originate from a male donor with prostate cancer.

This clonotype was observed at least ten times. The chain carries TRBV5-6 and TRBJ2-1; 11 nucleotides align to TRBD1. Germline V gene lookup returns CDR1 SGHDT and CDR2 YYEEEE. This CDR3 comprises 15 residues. V was pared by 4 bases and J by 6 bases, with 6 bases of the junction left unmatched. Here the CDR3 DNA reads TGTGCCAGCAGCCGGGACAGGGGGTATAGCAATGAGCAGTTCTTC. Its translation: CASSRDRGYSNEQFF. The whole variable domain, remainder taken from reference TRBV5-6 and TRBJ2-1, is DAGVTQSPTHLIKTRGQQVTLRCSPKSGHDTVSWYQQALGQGPQFIFQYYEEEERQRGNFPDRFSGHQFPNYSSELNVNALLLGDSALYLCASSRDRGYSNEQFFGPGTRLTVL.

The chain carries TRBV5-5 and TRBJ2-5; TRBD2 aligns across 9 bases. Germline V lookup: CDR1 SGHKS, CDR2 YYEKEE (reference sequence). V dropped 2 bases and J dropped 5; count of bases not matched to a gene: 4. CDR3 length: 14 amino acids. CDR3 residues: CASSLKAGGETQYF. DNA of the CDR3: TGTGCCAGCAGCTTAAAGGCGGGGGGGGAGACCCAGTACTTC.

This clonotype was seen a few times. The rearrangement joins TRBV7-2 to TRBJ2-7; D might be TRBD2 (5 bases). Germline-derived CDR1 and CDR2 are SGHTA and FQGNSA. CDR3 length: 14 residues. Trimming removed 5 bases from V and 5 bases from J, with 16 bases in between. The CDR3 region is CASSGISSGNEQYF. As DNA, the CDR3 is TGTGCCAGCAGCGGGATCTCAAGCGGCAACGAGCAGTACTTC. The full variable domain, rest sourced from reference TRBV7-2 and TRBJ2-7, is GAGVSQSPSNKVTEKGKDVELRCDPISGHTALYWYRQSLGQGLEFLIYFQGNSAPDKSGLPSDRFSAERTGGSVSTLTIQRTQQEDSAVYLCASSGISSGNEQYFGPGTRLTVT.

This clonotype was observed at least ten times. This sequence joins TRBV28 and TRBJ2-7; D remains ambiguous. Germline CDR1 and CDR2: MDHEN and SYDVKM. Trimming took 4 bases from V and 5 from J, leaving 15 bases between them. The CDR3 runs to 14 residues. CDR3 amino acids: CASSSSLFSHEQYF. In DNA form, the CDR3 reads TGTGCCAGCAGTTCCTCCCTATTCAGCCACGAGCAGTACTTC.

This clonotype was recorded at least ten times. The rearrangement joins TRBV7-2 to TRBJ2-7; no clear D gene. The CDR3 loop spans 13 amino acids. Per germline, CDR1 SGHTA and CDR2 FQGNSA. Trimming stripped 1 base from V and 4 bases from J, with 8 bases between. As DNA, the CDR3 is TGTGCCAGCAGCTTAGTAACTACGTACGAGCAGTACTTC. This encodes CASSLVTTYEQYF.

The gene calls are TRBV28 and TRBJ2-7; no firm D call. The CDR3 sequence is 12 residues long. Germline V lookup: CDR1 MDHEN, CDR2 SYDVKM. The V end lost 8 bases, the J end lost 0 bases, and 8 bases lay between the germline ends. The CDR3 here is CASCRRSYEQYF. The CDR3 nucleotides are TGTGCCAGCTGTCGCCGCTCCTACGAGCAGTACTTC.

V gene TRBV6-1 combines with J gene TRBJ2-7; 9 bases line up with TRBD1. Unmatched junction bases numbered 5, after V lost 7 bases and J lost 7 bases. The length of the CDR3 is 12 residues. Germline CDR1 reads MNHNS; CDR2 reads SASEGT. DNA of the CDR3: TGTGCCAGCAAAACAGGGGGCGAAGAGCAGTACTTC. Translated: CASKTGGEEQYF.

By share of the sample, this clonotype is medium-sized. The rearrangement links TRBV13 to TRBJ2-2; 11 bases match TRBD1. The germline CDR1 and CDR2 sequences are PRHDT and FYEKMQ (reference sequence). The CDR3 length is 16 residues. The V segment lost 5 bases and the J segment 6 bases; nucleotides outside the gene matches: 8. CDR3 in amino acids: CASSPLVGQGAGELFF. In DNA, the CDR3 is TGTGCCAGCAGCCCCCTGGTGGGACAGGGGGCCGGGGAGCTGTTTTTT.

Of note for this clonotype: A read error is the likely source, as a far larger clone sits one nucleotide away. J is TRBJ2-1 and V is TRBV28, with 9 bases that match TRBD2. This CDR3 contains 15 residues. In germline, CDR1 is MDHEN, CDR2 SYDVKM. CDR3 protein: CATRAGGSSYNEQCF. The CDR3 DNA reads TGTGCCACCCGGGCGGGGGGGAGCTCCTACAATGAGCAGTGCTTC.

In its sample, this clonotype was seen many times. Here the CDR3 DNA reads TGTGCCAGCATTGCTAGCGGGAACAACGAGCAGTACTTC. It encodes CASIASGNNEQYF. The chain combines TRBV28 with TRBJ2-7, with 9 bases fitting TRBD2. V lost 7 bases and J lost 5; bases outside the gene matches: 6. From germline, CDR1 is MDHEN and CDR2 SYDVKM. This CDR3 is built from 13 residues. Filled out from reference TRBV28 and TRBJ2-7, the complete variable domain reads DVKVTQSSRYLVKRTGEKVFLECVQDMDHENMFWYRQDPGLGLRLIYFSYDVKMKEKGDIPEGYSVSREKKERFSLILESASTNQTSMYLCASIASGNNEQYFGPGTRLTVT.

The CDR3 spells CASRKGQDKNIQYF. CDR3 in DNA: TGTGCCAGTAGGAAGGGGCAGGACAAAAACATTCAGTACTTC. The chain uses TRBV19 and TRBJ2-4; D may be TRBD1 (5 bases). Trimming shortened V by 6 bases and J by 3 bases, and 12 bases separated the two germline ends. This CDR3 spans 14 amino acids. Germline V gene data show CDR1 as LNHDA and CDR2 as SQIVND (reference sequence).

V gene TRBV19 combines with J gene TRBJ2-6; D not resolved. Trimming left V 5 bases short and J 0 bases short, with 11 bases between. In germline, CDR1 is LNHDA, CDR2 SQIVND (reference sequence). The CDR3 spans 16 residues. CDR3 sequence reads: CASSVRDTSGANVLTF. The DNA for the CDR3 is TGTGCCAGTAGTGTAAGAGACACCTCTGGGGCCAACGTCCTGACTTTC.

Comments on this clonotype: Relative to the germline gene, one junction end is altered; a read error may explain this. The J gene is TRBJ2-4, the V gene TRBV5-1, with D possibly being TRBD2 (5 bases). The germline CDR1 and CDR2 sequences are SGHRS and YFSETQ. This CDR3 is built from 14 residues. The CDR3 spells CASSLEAAKNIQYF. The CDR3 DNA reads as TGCGCCAGCAGCTTGGAAGCGGCCAAAAACATCCAGTACTTC. The full variable domain, with the rest looked up from reference TRBV5-1 and TRBJ2-4, is KAGVTQTPRYLIKTRGQQVTLSCSPISGHRSVSWYQQTPGQGLQFLFEYFSETQRNKGNFPGRFSGRQFSNSRSEMNVSTLELGDSALYLCASSLEAAKNIQYFGAGTRLSVL.

This clonotype was seen many times. This chain connects TRBV11-2 to TRBJ2-2; 8 bases agree with TRBD2. Germline V CDR1 and CDR2: SGHAT, FQNNGV. The CDR3 covers 17 residues. Unmatched junction bases numbered 14, after V lost 5 bases and J lost 6 bases. DNA of the CDR3: TGTGCCAGCAGCCCCTCCGGGGGGGGACGGGCCGCCGGGGAGCTGTTTTTT. Translated: CASSPSGGGRAAGELFF. The whole variable domain, filled in from reference TRBV11-2 and TRBJ2-2, reads EAGVAQSPRYKIIEKRQSVAFWCNPISGHATLYWYQQILGQGPKLLIQFQNNGVVDDSQLPKDRFSAERLKGVDSTLKIQPAKLEDSAVYLCASSPSGGGRAAGELFFGEGSRLTVL.